This passage covers 32 T cell receptor beta chains from one sample sequenced in a study of shared clonotypes between healthy human individuals. Method: immunoSEQ multiplex PCR; TCRdb's copy keeps in-frame clones and lacks some. The sample lists approximately 1,000,000 clones, around three quarters seen once, with 0.85% to 1% in the top ten. Sequenced: memory CD4+ T cells from PBMCs. Subset specified: CD45RA-negative fraction. These receptors all come from a man aged 18 to 35 in good health. Some clones in this sample may be carry-over from other donors' samples.

This clone has a handful of counts. V is TRBV29-1 and J is TRBJ1-1; D unclear. The V end was cut by 7 bases, the J end by 4 bases, with 7 bases between. CDR1 SQVTM and CDR2 ANQGSEA come from the germline V gene. The CDR3 covers 10 residues. CDR3 sequence reads: CSGGSTEAFF. As DNA, the CDR3 is TGCAGCGGGGGTTCCACTGAAGCTTTCTTT.

This sequence joins TRBV15 and TRBJ1-5; maybe TRBD1 (5 bases). Trimming pared 3 bases from V and 9 bases from J, leaving 27 bases between. Germline assignment: CDR1 LNHNV and CDR2 YYDKDF (reference sequence). The CDR3 covers 18 residues. As DNA, the CDR3 is TGTGCCACCAGCAGGGGGTGGAAGACAGTTGGTGGGGTTGGGCCCCAGCATTTT. Encoded protein: CATSRGWKTVGGVGPQHF.

V is TRBV28 and J is TRBJ1-2; no definite D call. V was shortened by 7 bases and J by 9 bases, with 18 bases between the two germline ends. The CDR3 is 13 residues long. Germline CDR1 reads MDHEN; CDR2 reads SYDVKM. The CDR3 loop reads CASTPQSAPRYTF. The CDR3, as DNA: TGTGCCAGCACCCCCCAGTCGGCCCCCCGCTACACCTTC.

This clone occurred once. This sample also contains other DNA sequences that code for the same CDR3. The V gene is TRBV2, the J gene TRBJ2-1; D gene unclear. The CDR3 covers 13 residues. The V end lost 8 bases, the J end lost 0 bases, and 8 bases lay between the germline ends. Germline-derived CDR1 and CDR2 are SNHLY and FYNNEI. CDR3 sequence: CASSVGSYNEQFF. CDR3 sequence (DNA): TGTGCCAGCTCCGTCGGCTCCTACAATGAGCAGTTCTTC. The variable domain in full, completed from reference TRBV2 and TRBJ2-1, reads EPEVTQTPSHQVTQMGQEVILRCVPISNHLYFYWYRQILGQKVEFLVSFYNNEISEKSEIFDDQFSVERPDGSNFTLKIRSTKLEDSAMYFCASSVGSYNEQFFGPGTRLTVL.

V and J are TRBV2 and TRBJ2-7; D uncertain. In germline, CDR1 is SNHLY, CDR2 FYNNEI. This CDR3 comprises 12 residues. The V end lost 7 bases, the J end lost 7 bases, and 14 bases lay between the germline ends. The CDR3 nucleotides read TGTGCCAGCACCCTGCTTGGCGGTGAGCAGTACTTC. Its protein product is CASTLLGGEQYF.

J is TRBJ2-2 and V is TRBV11-2; 10 bases line up with TRBD1. Germline V CDR1 and CDR2: SGHAT, FQNNGV. The CDR3 spans 15 residues. Germline trimming cut 4 bases from V and 4 bases from J; bases unmatched to any gene: 3. CDR3 coding DNA: TGTGCCAGCAGCTACTGGACAGGGGGCACCGGGGAGCTGTTTTTT. Its protein product is CASSYWTGGTGELFF.

The rearrangement links TRBV5-4 to TRBJ2-5, with D maybe TRBD1 (8 bases). Germline V gene data show CDR1 as SGHNT and CDR2 as YYREEE (reference sequence). The CDR3 runs to 15 residues. Deletions cut 4 bases from V and 2 bases from J, with 15 bases between. CDR3 loop: CASSGTGGGQETQYF. DNA for the CDR3: TGTGCCAGCAGCGGCACAGGGGGGGGGCAAGAGACCCAGTACTTC.

The chain uses TRBV5-8 and TRBJ2-1, with 14 positions matching TRBD2. The germline V gene encodes CDR1 SGHTS and CDR2 YDEGEE. V lost 3 bases, J lost 4 bases, and 3 bases stayed unmatched. The CDR3 runs 16 residues. The CDR3 coding sequence is TGTGCCAGCAGCTACCGGACTAGCGGGGGGTACAATGAGCAGTTCTTC. This encodes CASSYRTSGGYNEQFF.

To note about this clone: A read error may account for a junction end that differs from germline. The V call is TRBV7-3, the J call TRBJ2-1; 9 nucleotides agree with TRBD1. The CDR3 has 13 residues. The germline V gene encodes CDR1 SGHTA and CDR2 FQGTGA. The chain's CDR3 is CASSLTPGQGQFF. The CDR3 DNA reads TGTGCCAGCAGCCTAACCCCGGGACAGGGGCAGTTCTTC.

This chain joins TRBV29-1 and TRBJ1-1; tentatively, D is TRBD1 (5 bases). The V end was cut by 6 bases, the J end by 1 base, with 9 bases between. Germline V gene sequence: CDR1 SQVTM, CDR2 ANQGSEA. The CDR3 sequence is 12 residues long. The CDR3 region has the DNA TGCAGCGTGGGGGTTGGGAACACTGAAGCTTTCTTT. Translation: CSVGVGNTEAFF.

A word on this clone: Other DNA sequences from this sample encode an identical CDR3 as well. The gene calls are TRBV5-1 and TRBJ1-5; no firm D call. The CDR3 sequence is 13 residues long. Germline lookup yields CDR1 SGHRS and CDR2 YFSETQ. Between the trimmed V and J ends, which lost 0 bases and 0 bases, there was a span of 1 base. CDR3 in DNA: TGCGCCAGCAGCTTGGGTAGCAATCAGCCCCAGCATTTT. Amino acids: CASSLGSNQPQHF. Complete variable domain (other parts from reference TRBV5-1 and TRBJ1-5): KAGVTQTPRYLIKTRGQQVTLSCSPISGHRSVSWYQQTPGQGLQFLFEYFSETQRNKGNFPGRFSGRQFSNSRSEMNVSTLELGDSALYLCASSLGSNQPQHFGDGTRLSIL.

V usage is TRBV2 and J usage is TRBJ1-4; a possible D gene is TRBD1 (5 bases). The germline V gene encodes CDR1 SNHLY and CDR2 FYNNEI. The CDR3 loop spans 15 amino acids. Between the trimmed V and J ends, which lost 6 bases and 0 bases, there was a span of 11 bases. The CDR3 nucleotides read TGTGCCAGCAGACCTACGACAGCAACTAATGAAAAACTGTTTTTT. The encoded protein is CASRPTTATNEKLFF.

The CDR3 region has the DNA TGTGCCAGCAGCCCCGGGGTGGGGCGGGAGAACACCGGGGAGCTGTTTTTT. Encoded protein: CASSPGVGRENTGELFF. The V and J genes are TRBV11-3 and TRBJ2-2; D may be TRBD2 (6 bases). The CDR3 length is 17 residues. The germline V and J ends were trimmed by 5 bases and 1 base, with 17 bases remaining between them. In germline, CDR1 is SGHNT, CDR2 YENEEA.

The V call is TRBV2, the J call TRBJ1-2; no clear D gene. The CDR3 is 13 residues long. Germline lookup yields CDR1 SNHLY and CDR2 FYNNEI. Trimming removed 1 base from V and 7 bases from J, with 10 bases in between. The CDR3 region is CASSEDSPGGYTF. The CDR3 nucleotides read TGTGCCAGCAGTGAAGATAGTCCGGGTGGCTACACCTTC.

This clone was seen a handful of times. V and J are TRBV7-8 and TRBJ2-1, with D unclear. V was clipped by 4 bases and J by 9 bases, with 19 bases between them. CDR1 is SGHVS and CDR2 is FQNEAQ in the germline V gene. The CDR3 loop spans 15 amino acids. CDR3 DNA sequence: TGTGCCAGCAGCTCCCTCAGAGCGATTAGGACTGAGCAGTTCTTC. As protein: CASSSLRAIRTEQFF.

V and J are TRBV29-1 and TRBJ1-2; TRBD1 aligns across 11 bases. The CDR3 runs 13 residues. With 6 bases clipped from V and 2 bases from J, the junction kept 2 bases outside the gene matches. CDR1 and CDR2 (germline): SQVTM, ANQGSEA. CDR3 nucleotides: TGCAGCGTGGGGACAGGGGGGAACTATGGCTACACCTTC. Its translation: CSVGTGGNYGYTF.

This chain joins TRBV18 and TRBJ2-3; D is tentatively TRBD1 or TRBD2 (6 bases each). Germline CDR1 and CDR2: KGHSH and LQKENI. Trimming removed 4 bases at V and 4 bases at J, with 9 bases between. The CDR3 loop spans 13 amino acids. CDR3 amino acids: CASSQRGADTQYF. The CDR3 nucleotides are TGTGCCAGCTCACAGAGGGGGGCAGATACGCAGTATTTT.

This chain uses TRBV30 with TRBJ1-5; D is perhaps TRBD1 (5 bases). The CDR3 length is 16 residues. Per germline, CDR1 GTSNPN and CDR2 SVGIG (reference sequence). V gave up 0 bases and J gave up 1 base, with 13 bases separating them. The CDR3 is CAWSVTGGGSNQPQHF. The CDR3 nucleotides read TGTGCCTGGAGTGTTACGGGGGGTGGGAGCAATCAGCCCCAGCATTTT.

The rearrangement joins TRBV28 to TRBJ2-2; 10 positions match TRBD1. CDR1 MDHEN and CDR2 SYDVKM come from the germline V gene. Trimming at V came to 4 bases and at J to 2 bases, leaving 10 bases not matched to a gene. This CDR3 comprises 18 residues. This chain's CDR3 is CASSSHPGTGANTGELFF. Written as DNA, the CDR3 is TGTGCCAGCAGTTCCCACCCCGGGACAGGGGCAAACACCGGGGAGCTGTTTTTT.

The chain uses TRBV7-3 and TRBJ2-3; TRBD1 matches 9 bases. From germline, CDR1 is SGHTA and CDR2 FQGTGA. This CDR3 region has 18 residues. V shed 5 bases and J 0 bases; nucleotides not matched to a gene: 12. CDR3 nucleotide sequence: TGTGCCAGCAGCACCCCCCTAGGGACAGGGACTAGCACAGATACGCAGTATTTT. It translates to CASSTPLGTGTSTDTQYF.

This rearrangement joins TRBV28 to TRBJ2-3; weak D call: TRBD1 (5 bases). The germline V gene encodes CDR1 MDHEN and CDR2 SYDVKM. The CDR3 loop spans 14 amino acids. Trimming stripped 7 bases from V and 3 bases from J, with 14 bases between. CDR3 nucleotides: TGTGCCAGCACTCTTGTGCAGGGTACAGATACGCAGTATTTT. This encodes CASTLVQGTDTQYF.

This chain connects TRBV6-5 to TRBJ1-1; D is uncertain. Germline lookup yields CDR1 MNHEY and CDR2 SVGAGI. The CDR3 is 14 amino acids. Deletions cut 6 bases from V and 5 bases from J, with 16 bases between. Written as DNA, the CDR3 is TGTGCCAGCAGGCCCCGGGTGAGGGTTACTGAAGCTTTCTTT. It specifies CASRPRVRVTEAFF.

The chain joins TRBV28 to TRBJ2-5; 10 bases agree with TRBD1. The CDR3 totals 15 residues. Per germline, CDR1 MDHEN and CDR2 SYDVKM. With 6 bases clipped from V and 5 bases from J, the junction kept 9 bases outside the gene matches. The CDR3: CASSRPGQGTETQYF. In DNA, the CDR3 is TGTGCCAGCAGCCGACCGGGACAGGGGACGGAGACCCAGTACTTC. The variable domain in full, completed from reference TRBV28 and TRBJ2-5, reads DVKVTQSSRYLVKRTGEKVFLECVQDMDHENMFWYRQDPGLGLRLIYFSYDVKMKEKGDIPEGYSVSREKKERFSLILESASTNQTSMYLCASSRPGQGTETQYFGPGTRLLVL.

J is TRBJ2-1 and V is TRBV4-1, with TRBD2 matching 7 bases. This CDR3 region has 15 residues. After removal of 0 bases from V and 4 bases from J, the junction contained 3 bases not matched to a gene. CDR1 is MGHRA, CDR2 YSYEKL, per germline. The CDR3 reads CASSQELAAYNEQFF. The CDR3 nucleotides read TGCGCCAGCAGCCAAGAGCTAGCGGCGTACAATGAGCAGTTCTTC.

The rearrangement joins TRBV9 to TRBJ2-5; 7 bases map to TRBD2. The CDR3 is made up of 14 amino acids. With V trimmed by 4 bases and J by 0 bases, 3 bases remained unmatched. Germline CDR1 is SGDLS and CDR2 is YYNGEE. CDR3 DNA: TGTGCCAGCAGCCCTGGGACTAACCAAGAGACCCAGTACTTC. Its translation is CASSPGTNQETQYF.

This chain links TRBV5-1 with TRBJ1-1, with 7 bases aligning to TRBD1. The CDR3 extends over 16 amino acids. The J segment lost 5 bases and the V segment lost 4 bases, leaving 14 bases of the junction unmatched. CDR1 is SGHRS, CDR2 YFSETQ, per germline. The CDR3 sequence is CASSRGTGAPETEAFF. The CDR3 nucleotides read TGCGCCAGCAGCAGGGGCACAGGGGCCCCGGAAACTGAAGCTTTCTTT.

This clone was seen a single time. The rearrangement links TRBV28 to TRBJ2-7, with D tentatively TRBD1 (6 bases). Trimming removed 10 bases from V and 3 bases from J, with 13 bases in between. The CDR3 consists of 12 residues. CDR1 MDHEN and CDR2 SYDVKM come from the germline V gene. The CDR3 spells CATTGTFYEQYF. The DNA of the CDR3 is TGTGCCACCACAGGGACCTTCTACGAGCAGTACTTC.

The chain combines TRBV5-5 with TRBJ2-7; the D is unclear. Trimming stripped 1 base from V and 0 bases from J, with 11 bases between. This CDR3 is built from 15 residues. CDR1 and CDR2 from the germline V gene are SGHKS and YYEKEE (reference sequence). This CDR3 is CASSLSGPSSYEQYF. The CDR3 nucleotides are TGTGCCAGCAGCTTGAGTGGACCCAGCTCCTACGAGCAGTACTTC.

The V call is TRBV5-1, the J call TRBJ1-1, with D perhaps matching TRBD1 (6 bases). V dropped 2 bases and J dropped 1 base, with 12 bases sitting between them. The CDR3 has 15 amino acids. CDR1 and CDR2 from the germline V gene are SGHRS and YFSETQ. The CDR3 bases are TGCGCCAGCAGCTTCATAGGCAGGGGGAACACTGAAGCTTTCTTT. It is translated as CASSFIGRGNTEAFF.

The chain employs TRBV11-1 and TRBJ2-7; the D call may be TRBD1 or TRBD2 (5 bases each). The CDR3 is made up of 13 amino acids. Germline V gene sequence: CDR1 SGHAT, CDR2 FQDESV (reference sequence). With 5 bases removed from V and 3 bases from J, the gap between germline ends came to 11 bases. The CDR3 spells CASSPGRIYEQYF. CDR3 nucleotide sequence: TGTGCCAGCAGCCCGGGACGGATCTACGAGCAGTACTTC.

The chain uses TRBV10-3 and TRBJ2-1, with TRBD2 identical over 8 bases. This CDR3 has 15 residues. The V and J ends lost 6 bases and 10 bases, in that order; junction bases with no gene match: 14. From germline, CDR1 is ENHRY and CDR2 SYGVKD. CDR3: CAISGGGAGEREQFF. The CDR3 nucleotides are TGTGCCATCAGCGGAGGGGGAGCGGGAGAACGCGAGCAGTTCTTC.

This sequence joins TRBV21-1 and TRBJ2-6; the table's D call TRBD2 went unverified against the DNA. TRBV21-1 is classified as a pseudogene. CDR3 length: 21 residues. The CDR3 sequence is CASSTSTQLAGGSSGANVLTF. The DNA of the CDR3 is TGTGCCAGCAGCACCTCAACCCAACTAGCGGGAGGATCCTCTGGGGCCAACGTCCTGACTTTC.